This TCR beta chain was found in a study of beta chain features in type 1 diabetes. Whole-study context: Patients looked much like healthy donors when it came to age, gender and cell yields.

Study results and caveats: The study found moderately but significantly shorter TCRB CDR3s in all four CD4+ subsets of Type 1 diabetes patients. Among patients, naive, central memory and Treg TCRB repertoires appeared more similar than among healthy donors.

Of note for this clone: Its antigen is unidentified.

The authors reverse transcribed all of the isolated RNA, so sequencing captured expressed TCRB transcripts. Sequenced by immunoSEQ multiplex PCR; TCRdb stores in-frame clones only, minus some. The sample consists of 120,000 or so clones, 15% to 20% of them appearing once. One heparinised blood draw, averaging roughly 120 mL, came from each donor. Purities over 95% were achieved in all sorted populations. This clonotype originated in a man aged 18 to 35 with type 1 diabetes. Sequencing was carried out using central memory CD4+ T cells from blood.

This chain's CDR3 is CASSDGLAVPDTQYF. The CDR3 region has the DNA TGTGCCAGCAGTGACGGGTTAGCAGTTCCAGATACGCAGTATTTT. The chain has TRBV6-4 and TRBJ2-3; D is uncertain. This CDR3 contains 15 residues. In germline, CDR1 is MRHNA, CDR2 SNTAGT. Trimming cost V 2 bases and J 4 bases, with 13 bases left between them.